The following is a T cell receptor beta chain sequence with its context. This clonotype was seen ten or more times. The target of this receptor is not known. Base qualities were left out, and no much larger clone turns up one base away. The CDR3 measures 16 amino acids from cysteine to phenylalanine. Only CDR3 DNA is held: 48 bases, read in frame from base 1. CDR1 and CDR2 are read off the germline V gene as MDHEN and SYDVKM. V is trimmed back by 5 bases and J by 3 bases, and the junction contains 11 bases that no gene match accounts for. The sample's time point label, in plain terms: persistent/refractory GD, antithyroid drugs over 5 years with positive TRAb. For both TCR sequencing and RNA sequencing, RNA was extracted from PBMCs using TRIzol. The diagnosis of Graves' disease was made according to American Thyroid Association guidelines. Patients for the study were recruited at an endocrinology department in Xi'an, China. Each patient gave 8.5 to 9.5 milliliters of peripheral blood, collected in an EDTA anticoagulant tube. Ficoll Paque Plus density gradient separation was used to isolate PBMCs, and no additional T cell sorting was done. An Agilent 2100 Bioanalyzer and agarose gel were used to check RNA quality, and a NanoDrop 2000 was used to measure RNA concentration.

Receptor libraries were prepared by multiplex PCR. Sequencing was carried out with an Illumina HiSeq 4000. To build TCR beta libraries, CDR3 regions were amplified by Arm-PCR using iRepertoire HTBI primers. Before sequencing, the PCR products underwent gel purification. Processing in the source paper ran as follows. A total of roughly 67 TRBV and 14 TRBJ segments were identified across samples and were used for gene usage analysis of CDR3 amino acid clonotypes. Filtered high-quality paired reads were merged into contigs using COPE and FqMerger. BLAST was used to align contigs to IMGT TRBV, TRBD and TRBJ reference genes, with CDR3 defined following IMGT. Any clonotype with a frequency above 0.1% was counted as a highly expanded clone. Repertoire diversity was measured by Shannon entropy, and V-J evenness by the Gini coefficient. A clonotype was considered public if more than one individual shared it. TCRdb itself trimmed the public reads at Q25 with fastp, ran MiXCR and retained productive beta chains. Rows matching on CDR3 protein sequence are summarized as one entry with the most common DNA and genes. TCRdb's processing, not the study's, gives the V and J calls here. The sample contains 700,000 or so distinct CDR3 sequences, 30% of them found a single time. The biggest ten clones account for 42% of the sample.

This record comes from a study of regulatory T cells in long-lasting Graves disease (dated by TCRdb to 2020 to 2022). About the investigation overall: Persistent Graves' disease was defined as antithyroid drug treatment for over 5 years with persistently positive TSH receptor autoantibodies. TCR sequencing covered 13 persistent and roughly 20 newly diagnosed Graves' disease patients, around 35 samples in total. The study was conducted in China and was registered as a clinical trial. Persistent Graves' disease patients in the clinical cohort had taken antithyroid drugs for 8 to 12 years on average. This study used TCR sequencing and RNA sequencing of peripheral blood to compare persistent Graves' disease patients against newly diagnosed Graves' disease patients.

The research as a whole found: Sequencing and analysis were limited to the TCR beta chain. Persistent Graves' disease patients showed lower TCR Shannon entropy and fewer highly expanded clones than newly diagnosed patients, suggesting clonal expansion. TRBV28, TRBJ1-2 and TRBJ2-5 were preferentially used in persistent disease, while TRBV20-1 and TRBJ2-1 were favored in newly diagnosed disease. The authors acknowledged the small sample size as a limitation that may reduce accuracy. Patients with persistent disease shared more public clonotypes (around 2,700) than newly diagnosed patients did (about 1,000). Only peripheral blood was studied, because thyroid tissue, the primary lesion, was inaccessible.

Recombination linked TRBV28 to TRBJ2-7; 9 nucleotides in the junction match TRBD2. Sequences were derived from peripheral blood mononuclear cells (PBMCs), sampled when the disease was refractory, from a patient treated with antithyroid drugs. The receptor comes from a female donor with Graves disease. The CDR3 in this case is CASSPGGGRAYYEQYF. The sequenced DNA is TGTGCCAGCAGTCCCGGGGGCGGGAGGGCCTACTACGAGCAGTACTTC. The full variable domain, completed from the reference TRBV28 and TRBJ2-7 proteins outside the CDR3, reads DVKVTQSSRYLVKRTGEKVFLECVQDMDHENMFWYRQDPGLGLRLIYFSYDVKMKEKGDIPEGYSVSREKKERFSLILESASTNQTSMYLCASSPGGGRAYYEQYFGPGTRLTVT.